This T cell receptor beta chain was profiled in a study of glioma-infiltrating T cells after dendritic cell vaccination. Trimming shortened V by 1 base and J by 7 bases, and 16 bases separated the two germline ends. The CDR3 spans 16 residues. Germline CDR1 ENHRY, CDR2 SYGVKD. Clones were read by immunoSEQ multiplex PCR, and TCRdb kept only the in-frame ones, dropping some. The table records just over 95,000 clones, 79% of them present only once. Sequencing was performed on blood, taken before dendritic cell vaccination. The receptor was derived from a human donor with glioblastoma. The gene calls are TRBV10-3 and TRBJ1-4; D unresolved. The CDR3 sequence is CAISEFPAGEGEKLFF. CDR3 in DNA: TGTGCCATCAGTGAGTTTCCCGCCGGGGAGGGTGAAAAACTGTTTTTT.